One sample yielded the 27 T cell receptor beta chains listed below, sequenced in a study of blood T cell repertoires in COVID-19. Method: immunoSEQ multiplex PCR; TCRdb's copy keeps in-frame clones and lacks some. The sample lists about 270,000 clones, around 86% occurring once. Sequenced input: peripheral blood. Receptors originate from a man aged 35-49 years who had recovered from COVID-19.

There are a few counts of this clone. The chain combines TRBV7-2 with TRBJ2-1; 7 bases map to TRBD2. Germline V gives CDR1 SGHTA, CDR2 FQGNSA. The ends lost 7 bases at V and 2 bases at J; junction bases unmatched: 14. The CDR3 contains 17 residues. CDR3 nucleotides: TGTGCCAGCAACCATGGAGCGGGAACGTCCCCCTACAATGAGCAGTTCTTC. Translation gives CASNHGAGTSPYNEQFF.

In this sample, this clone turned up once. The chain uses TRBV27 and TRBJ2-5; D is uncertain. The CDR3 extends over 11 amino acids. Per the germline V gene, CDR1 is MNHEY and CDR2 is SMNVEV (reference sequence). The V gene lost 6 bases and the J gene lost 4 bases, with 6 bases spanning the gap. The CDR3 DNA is TGTGCCAGCAGCCTCGGAGAGACCCAGTACTTC. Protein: CASSLGETQYF.

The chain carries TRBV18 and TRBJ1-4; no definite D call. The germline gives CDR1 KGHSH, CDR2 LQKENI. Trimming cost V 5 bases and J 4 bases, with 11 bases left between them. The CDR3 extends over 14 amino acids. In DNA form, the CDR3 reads TGTGCCAGCTCAATGAGCCGGGATAATGAAAAACTGTTTTTT. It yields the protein CASSMSRDNEKLFF.

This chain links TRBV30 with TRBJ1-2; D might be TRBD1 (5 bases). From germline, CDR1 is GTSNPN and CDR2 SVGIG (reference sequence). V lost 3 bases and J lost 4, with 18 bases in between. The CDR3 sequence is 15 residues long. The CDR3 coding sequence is TGTGCCTGGAGAGGGAGCCGGGACTTTAGCTATGGCTACACCTTC. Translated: CAWRGSRDFSYGYTF.

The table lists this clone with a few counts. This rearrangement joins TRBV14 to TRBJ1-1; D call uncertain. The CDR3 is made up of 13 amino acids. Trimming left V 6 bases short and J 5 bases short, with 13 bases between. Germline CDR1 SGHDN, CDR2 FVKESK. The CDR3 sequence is CASSLSRGTEAFF. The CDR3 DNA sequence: TGTGCCAGCAGTCTATCCCGGGGAACTGAAGCTTTCTTT.

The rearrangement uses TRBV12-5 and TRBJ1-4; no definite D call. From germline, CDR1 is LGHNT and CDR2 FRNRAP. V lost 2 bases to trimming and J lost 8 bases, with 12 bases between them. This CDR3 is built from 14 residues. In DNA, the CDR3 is TGTGCTAGTGGTTTGCGAGGGTTTGAGGAAAAACTGTTTTTT. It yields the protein CASGLRGFEEKLFF. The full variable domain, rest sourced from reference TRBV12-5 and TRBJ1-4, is DARVTQTPRHKVTEMGQEVTMRCQPILGHNTVFWYRQTMMQGLELLAYFRNRAPLDDSGMPKDRFSAEMPDATLATLKIQPSEPRDSAVYFCASGLRGFEEKLFFGSGTQLSVL.

The CDR3 nucleotides are TGTGCCAGCGCTGGCATGCCCGTCACAGATACGCAGTATTTT. Its protein product is CASAGMPVTDTQYF. This rearrangement joins TRBV5-5 to TRBJ2-3; no clear D. CDR3 length: 14 residues. Germline V gene sequence: CDR1 SGHKS, CDR2 YYEKEE (reference sequence). Trimming removed 7 bases from V and 2 bases from J, with 14 bases in between.

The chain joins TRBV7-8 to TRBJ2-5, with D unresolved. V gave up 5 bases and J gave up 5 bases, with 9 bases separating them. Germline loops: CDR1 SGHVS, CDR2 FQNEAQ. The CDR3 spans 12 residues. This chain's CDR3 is CASSPTRETQYF. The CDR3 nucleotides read TGTGCCAGCAGCCCGACTCGGGAGACCCAGTACTTC.

CDR3 bases: TGTGCCAGCAGTTACTCGAGACTAGCGGGTACAGATACGCAGTATTTT. The encoded protein is CASSYSRLAGTDTQYF. The J gene is TRBJ2-3, the V gene TRBV6-6; 10 bases match TRBD2. The CDR3 runs 16 residues. V lost 0 bases and J lost 3; bases outside the gene matches: 3. The germline V gene has CDR1 MNHNY and CDR2 SVGAGI (reference sequence).

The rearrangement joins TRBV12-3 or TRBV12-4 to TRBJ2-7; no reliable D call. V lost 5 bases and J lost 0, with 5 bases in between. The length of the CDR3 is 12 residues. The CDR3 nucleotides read TGTGCCAGCAGTCACAGCTCCTACGAGCAGTACTTC. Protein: CASSHSSYEQYF.

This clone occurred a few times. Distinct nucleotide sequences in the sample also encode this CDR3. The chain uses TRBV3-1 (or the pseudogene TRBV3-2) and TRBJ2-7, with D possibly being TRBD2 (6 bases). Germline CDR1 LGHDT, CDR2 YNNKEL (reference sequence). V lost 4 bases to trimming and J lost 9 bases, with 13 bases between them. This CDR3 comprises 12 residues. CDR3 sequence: CASSPPGGGQYF. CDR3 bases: TGTGCCAGCAGCCCCCCCGGGGGTGGGCAGTACTTC.

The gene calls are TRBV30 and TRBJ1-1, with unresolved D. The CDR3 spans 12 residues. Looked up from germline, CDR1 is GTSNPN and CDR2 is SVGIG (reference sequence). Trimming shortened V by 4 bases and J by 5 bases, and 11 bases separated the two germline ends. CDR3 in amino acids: CAWIRSSTEAFF. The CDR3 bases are TGTGCCTGGATCCGAAGTAGTACTGAAGCTTTCTTT.

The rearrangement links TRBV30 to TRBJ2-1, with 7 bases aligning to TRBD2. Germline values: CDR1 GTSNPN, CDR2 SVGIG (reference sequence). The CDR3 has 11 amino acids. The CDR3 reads CARERGGEQFF. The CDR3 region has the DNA TGTGCTAGGGAGCGGGGCGGAGAGCAGTTCTTC. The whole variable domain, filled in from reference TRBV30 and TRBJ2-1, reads SQTIHQWPATLVQPVGSPLSLECTVEGTSNPNLYWYRQAAGRGLQLLFYSVGIGQISSEVPQNLSASRPQDRQFILSSKKLLLSDSGFYLCARERGGEQFFGPGTRLTVL.

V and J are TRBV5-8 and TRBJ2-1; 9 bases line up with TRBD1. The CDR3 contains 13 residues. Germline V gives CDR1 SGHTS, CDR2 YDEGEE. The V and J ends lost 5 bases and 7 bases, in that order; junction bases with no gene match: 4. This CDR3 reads CASRPGTGNEQFF. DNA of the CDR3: TGTGCCAGCAGGCCCGGGACAGGGAATGAGCAGTTCTTC.

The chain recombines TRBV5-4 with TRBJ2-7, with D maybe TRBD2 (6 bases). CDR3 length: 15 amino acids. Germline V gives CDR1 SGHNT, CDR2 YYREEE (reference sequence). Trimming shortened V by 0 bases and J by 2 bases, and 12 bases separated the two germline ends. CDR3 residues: CASSLVGTGAYEQYF. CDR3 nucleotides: TGTGCCAGCAGCTTGGTTGGCACGGGGGCCTACGAGCAGTACTTC.

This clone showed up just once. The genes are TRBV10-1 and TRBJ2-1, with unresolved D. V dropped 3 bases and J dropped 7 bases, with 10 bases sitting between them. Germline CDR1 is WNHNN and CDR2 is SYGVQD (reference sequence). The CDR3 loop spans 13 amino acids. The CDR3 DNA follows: TGCGCCAGCAGTGACTCTTTTAGAAATGAGCAGTTCTTC. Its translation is CASSDSFRNEQFF.

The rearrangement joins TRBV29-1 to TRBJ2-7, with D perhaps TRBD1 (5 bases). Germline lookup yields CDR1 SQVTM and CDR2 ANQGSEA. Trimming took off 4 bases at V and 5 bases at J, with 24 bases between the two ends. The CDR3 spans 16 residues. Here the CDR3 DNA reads TGCAGCGTTGCCCACAGGCTGGCCAAAACAACGCACGAGCAGTACTTC. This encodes CSVAHRLAKTTHEQYF.

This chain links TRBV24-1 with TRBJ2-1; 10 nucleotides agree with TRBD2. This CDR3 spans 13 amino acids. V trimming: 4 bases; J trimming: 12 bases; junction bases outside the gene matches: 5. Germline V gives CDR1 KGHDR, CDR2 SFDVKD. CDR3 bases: TGTGCCACCAGTGACGCGTTAGCGGGAGGGCAGTTCTTC. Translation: CATSDALAGGQFF.

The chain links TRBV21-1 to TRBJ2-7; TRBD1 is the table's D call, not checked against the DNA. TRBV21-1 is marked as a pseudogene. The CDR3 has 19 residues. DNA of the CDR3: TGTGCCAGCAGCAAAGGACCGGGACAGGGGCGGTTAGGATTCCACGAGCAGTACTTC. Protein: CASSKGPGQGRLGFHEQYF.

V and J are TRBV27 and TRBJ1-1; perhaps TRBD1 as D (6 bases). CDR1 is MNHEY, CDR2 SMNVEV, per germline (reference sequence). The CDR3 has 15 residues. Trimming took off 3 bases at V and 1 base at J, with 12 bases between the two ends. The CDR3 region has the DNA TGTGCCAGCAGTTTCGTAGGACAGAAGAACACTGAAGCTTTCTTT. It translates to CASSFVGQKNTEAFF.

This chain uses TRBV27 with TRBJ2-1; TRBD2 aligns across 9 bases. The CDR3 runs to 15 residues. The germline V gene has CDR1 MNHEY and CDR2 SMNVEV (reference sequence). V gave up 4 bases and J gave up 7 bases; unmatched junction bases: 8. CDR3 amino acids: CASSSALRGGNEQFF. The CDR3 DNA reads TGTGCCAGCAGTTCAGCTTTGCGGGGGGGTAATGAGCAGTTCTTC.

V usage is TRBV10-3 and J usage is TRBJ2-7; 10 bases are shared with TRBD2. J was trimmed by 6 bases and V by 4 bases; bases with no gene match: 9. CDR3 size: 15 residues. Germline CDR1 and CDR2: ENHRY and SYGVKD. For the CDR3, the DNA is TGTGCCATCAGTGGTAAAAAACCTAGCGGGAGCGAGCAGTACTTC. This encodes CAISGKKPSGSEQYF.

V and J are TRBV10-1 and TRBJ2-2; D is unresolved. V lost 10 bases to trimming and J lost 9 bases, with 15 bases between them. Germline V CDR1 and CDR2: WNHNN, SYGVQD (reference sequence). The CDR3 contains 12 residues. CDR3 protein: CATNTSPRELFF. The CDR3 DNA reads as TGCGCCACCAACACGTCGCCAAGGGAGCTGTTTTTT.

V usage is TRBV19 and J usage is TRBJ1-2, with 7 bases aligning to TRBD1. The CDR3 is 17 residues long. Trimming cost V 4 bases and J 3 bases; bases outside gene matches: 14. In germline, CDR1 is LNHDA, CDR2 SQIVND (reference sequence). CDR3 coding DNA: TGTGCCAGTAGTACCGGGACAGTAGGAGGAGGTGACTATGGCTACACCTTC. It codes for CASSTGTVGGGDYGYTF.

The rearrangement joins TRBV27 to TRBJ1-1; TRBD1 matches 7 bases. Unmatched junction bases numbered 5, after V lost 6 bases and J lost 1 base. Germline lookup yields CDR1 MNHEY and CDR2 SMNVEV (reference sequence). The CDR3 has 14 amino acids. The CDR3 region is CASSPQGENTEAFF. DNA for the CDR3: TGTGCCAGCAGCCCCCAGGGGGAGAACACTGAAGCTTTCTTT.

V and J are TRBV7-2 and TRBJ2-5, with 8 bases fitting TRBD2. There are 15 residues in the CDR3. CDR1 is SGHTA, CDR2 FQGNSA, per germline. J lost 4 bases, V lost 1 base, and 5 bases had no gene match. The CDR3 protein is CASSLGQLAGETQYF. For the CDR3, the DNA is TGTGCCAGCAGCTTAGGACAGCTAGCGGGAGAGACCCAGTACTTC.

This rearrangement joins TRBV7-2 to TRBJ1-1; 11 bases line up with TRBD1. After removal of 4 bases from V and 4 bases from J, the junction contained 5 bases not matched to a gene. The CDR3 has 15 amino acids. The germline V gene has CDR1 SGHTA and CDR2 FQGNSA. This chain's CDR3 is CASSWDRGVGTEAFF. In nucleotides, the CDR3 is TGTGCCAGCAGCTGGGACAGGGGGGTGGGCACTGAAGCTTTCTTT. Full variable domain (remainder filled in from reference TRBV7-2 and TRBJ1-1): GAGVSQSPSNKVTEKGKDVELRCDPISGHTALYWYRQSLGQGLEFLIYFQGNSAPDKSGLPSDRFSAERTGGSVSTLTIQRTQQEDSAVYLCASSWDRGVGTEAFFGQGTRLTVV.